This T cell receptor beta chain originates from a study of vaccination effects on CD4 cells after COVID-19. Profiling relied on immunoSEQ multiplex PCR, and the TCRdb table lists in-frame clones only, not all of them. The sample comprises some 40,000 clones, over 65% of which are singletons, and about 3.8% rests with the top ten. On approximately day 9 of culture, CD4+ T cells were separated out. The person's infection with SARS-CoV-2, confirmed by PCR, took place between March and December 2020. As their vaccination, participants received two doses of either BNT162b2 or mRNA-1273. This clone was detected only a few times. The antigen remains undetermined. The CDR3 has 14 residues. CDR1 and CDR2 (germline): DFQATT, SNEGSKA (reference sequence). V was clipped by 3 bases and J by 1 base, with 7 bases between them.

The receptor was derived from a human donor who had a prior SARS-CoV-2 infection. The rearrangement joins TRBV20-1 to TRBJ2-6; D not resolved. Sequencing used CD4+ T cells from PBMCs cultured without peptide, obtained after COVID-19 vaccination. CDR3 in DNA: TGCAGTGCTAGTGGCGGTTCTGGGGCCAACGTCCTGACTTTC. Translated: CSASGGSGANVLTF.